Following are 4 T cell receptor beta chains from one sample sequenced in a study of T cells in Graves' hyperthyroidism and ophthalmopathy. TCR beta CDR3 regions were amplified from RNA transcripts. HTBI primers were the set used in a first-round RT-PCR of the TCR CDR3. One entry per CDR3 protein, called by TCRdb with MiXCR from the multiplex PCR reads. The sample carries roughly 500,000 distinct CDR3 sequences, 46% recorded once. The sequenced sample consisted of peripheral blood or thyroid tissue (not recorded which). The receptors shown here come from an adult woman with Graves' disease, either hyperthyroidism or ophthalmopathy (not recorded which).

This sequence joins TRBV7-9 and TRBJ1-1, with D perhaps matching TRBD1 (5 bases). Trimming shortened V by 5 bases and J by 4 bases, and 17 bases separated the two germline ends. Germline V lookup: CDR1 SEHNR, CDR2 FQNEAQ (reference sequence). CDR3 length: 15 amino acids. The CDR3 here is CASSPTDIWVTEAFF. CDR3 in DNA: TGTGCCAGCAGCCCCACGGACATATGGGTCACTGAAGCTTTCTTT.

This clonotype was observed at least ten times. The chain carries TRBV20-1 and TRBJ1-5; unclear D gene. The CDR3 extends over 13 amino acids. The germline V and J ends were trimmed by 6 bases and 2 bases, with 11 bases remaining between them. The germline V gene encodes CDR1 DFQATT and CDR2 SNEGSKA (reference sequence). The CDR3 is CSAAAAGNQPQHF. As DNA, the CDR3 is TGCAGTGCCGCCGCCGCTGGCAATCAGCCCCAGCATTTT.

The chain links TRBV19 to TRBJ1-1; tentative D call: TRBD1 (5 bases). CDR3 size: 11 residues. The ends were cut back, 6 bases at V and 6 bases at J, with 8 bases in the middle. The V gene's germline CDR1 is LNHDA and CDR2 SQIVND (reference sequence). As DNA, the CDR3 is TGTGCCAGTAGACAACAGGCTGAAGCTTTCTTT. This sequence encodes CASRQQAEAFF.

This clonotype was picked up a small number of times. Here the CDR3 reads CASSLQGEDYGYTF. CDR3 sequence (DNA): TGTGCCAGCAGTCTACAAGGGGAAGACTATGGCTACACCTTC. This chain uses TRBV2 with TRBJ1-2; TRBD1 is a possible D gene (5 bases). The V end lost 5 bases, the J end lost 3 bases, and 13 bases lay between the germline ends. The CDR3 totals 14 residues. The V gene's germline CDR1 is SNHLY and CDR2 FYNNEI.